These T cell receptor beta chains were read from a single sample in a study of shared clonotypes between healthy human individuals. The repertoire was sequenced with immunoSEQ multiplex PCR; TCRdb's copy has only in-frame clones and lacks some. The repertoire holds approximately 1,000,000 clones, with around 78% as singletons. The sample consisted of memory CD4+ T cells from PBMCs. Receptors originate from a man aged 18 to 30 in good health. Some clones in this sample may be carry-over from other donors' samples. CDR3s include the opening cysteine and the closing phenylalanine or tryptophan. Fields, in order: CDR3 DNA, CDR3 protein, clone size, D gene, J gene, V gene. D genes are given only for firm matches. Size tells how often a clone was seen (once, few, many) or the class of an expanded clone, and some rows leave it out.

TGCGCCAGCAGCCGTGGGACTAGCGTAGACTACGAGCAGTACTTC,CASSRGTSVDYEQYF,-,TRBD2,TRBJ2-7,TRBV4-1
TGTGCCAGCAGTGAAGGTCTAGTAGCCGCCTACGAGCAGTACTTC,CASSEGLVAAYEQYF,-,-,TRBJ2-7,TRBV2
TGTGCCAGCAGTGCTGTGAGGGCGACTCAGCCCCAGCATTTT,CASSAVRATQPQHF,-,-,TRBJ1-5,TRBV6-1
TGCGCCAGCAGCTTGTTGGCAGGGAGCTACGAGCAGTACTTC,CASSLLAGSYEQYF,-,-,TRBJ2-7,TRBV5-1
TGTGCCAGCAGTCAAGGGCTCAACACTGAAGCTTTCTTT,CASSQGLNTEAFF,-,-,TRBJ1-1,TRBV2
TGTGCCAGCAGGACCGGGACAGGTGGTAATGAGCAGTTCTTC,CASRTGTGGNEQFF,few,TRBD1,TRBJ2-1,TRBV2
TGTGCCAGCAGTGACGCCTGGGGAGGCGGCTACACCTTC,CASSDAWGGGYTF,-,-,TRBJ1-2,TRBV6-4
TGTGCCAGCAGTGCCAGGGAGGGAGATACGCAGTATTTT,CASSAREGDTQYF,-,TRBD2,TRBJ2-3,TRBV2
TGTGCCAGCAGCCACGGGACAGGGGGCACGGAGACCCAGTACTTC,CASSHGTGGTETQYF,-,TRBD1,TRBJ2-5,TRBV11-1
TGTGCCAGCAGCCTGGGGACTAGCGGGACCCACTACGAGCAGTACTTC,CASSLGTSGTHYEQYF,-,TRBD2,TRBJ2-7,TRBV7-2
TGTGCCAGCAGCCCGATGGCAGGGGTATCCTACGAGCAGTACTTC,CASSPMAGVSYEQYF,once,-,TRBJ2-7,TRBV5-4
TGTGCCAGCAGCTCAATAAATTCAGATACGCAGTATTTT,CASSSINSDTQYF,few,-,TRBJ2-3,TRBV5-4
TGTGCCAGCAGCTTAACATTCCGGCCGGGTCCCTCAGGGTTGGACACTGAAGCTTTCTTT,CASSLTFRPGPSGLDTEAFF,few,-,TRBJ1-1,TRBV7-3
TGTGCCAGTAGTTTGACAGGGACCTATGGCTACACCTTC,CASSLTGTYGYTF,-,TRBD1,TRBJ1-2,TRBV19
TGTGCCAGCCGCTCGACCCGGGGGCACAGCGAAAGTGATGGCTACACCTTC,CASRSTRGHSESDGYTF,-,-,TRBJ1-2,TRBV11-2
TGTGCCAGCAGGAGGGACATCTCCTACAATGAGCAGTTCTTC,CASRRDISYNEQFF,-,-,TRBJ2-1,TRBV2
TGTGCCAGCAGCTCCGGGACTAGCGGGGTTAGGGCCTCGAATGAGCAGTTCTTC,CASSSGTSGVRASNEQFF,-,TRBD2,TRBJ2-1,TRBV5-4
TGTGCCAGCAGCTTTCCGGCGGGGGACGATACGCAGTATTTT,CASSFPAGDDTQYF,-,TRBD2,TRBJ2-3,TRBV5-4
TGTGCCAGCAGTTACTTCTCGACGGACACTGAAGCTTTCTTT,CASSYFSTDTEAFF,-,-,TRBJ1-1,TRBV6-5
TGCGCCAGCAGCCAGGGCTTCGACAGGGCCGGGGCAGCTTTCTTT,CASSQGFDRAGAAFF,-,TRBD1,TRBJ1-1,TRBV4-1
TGTGCCAGCAGTTTGAGCTCTAGCGGGAGCGATGAGCAGTACTTC,CASSLSSSGSDEQYF,-,TRBD2,TRBJ2-7,TRBV28
TGCGCCAGCAGCCCCTTGGGGGAAAAGACCTACGAGCAGTACTTC,CASSPLGEKTYEQYF,few,-,TRBJ2-7,TRBV5-1
TGCGCCAGCAGCCCCATGGGGCCGGGCGGCTATGGCTACACCTTC,CASSPMGPGGYGYTF,-,-,TRBJ1-2,TRBV5-1
TGTGCCAGCAGACGGACAGGGAGCGAGACCCAGTACTTC,CASRRTGSETQYF,once,TRBD1,TRBJ2-5,TRBV6-5
TGTGCCTGGAGTGAAGGACTAGCGGGAGGGACTGAGCAGTTCTTC,CAWSEGLAGGTEQFF,few,TRBD2,TRBJ2-1,TRBV30
TGTGCCAGCAGCCGGACGATGGGGCAGTACTTC,CASSRTMGQYF,-,-,TRBJ2-7,TRBV27